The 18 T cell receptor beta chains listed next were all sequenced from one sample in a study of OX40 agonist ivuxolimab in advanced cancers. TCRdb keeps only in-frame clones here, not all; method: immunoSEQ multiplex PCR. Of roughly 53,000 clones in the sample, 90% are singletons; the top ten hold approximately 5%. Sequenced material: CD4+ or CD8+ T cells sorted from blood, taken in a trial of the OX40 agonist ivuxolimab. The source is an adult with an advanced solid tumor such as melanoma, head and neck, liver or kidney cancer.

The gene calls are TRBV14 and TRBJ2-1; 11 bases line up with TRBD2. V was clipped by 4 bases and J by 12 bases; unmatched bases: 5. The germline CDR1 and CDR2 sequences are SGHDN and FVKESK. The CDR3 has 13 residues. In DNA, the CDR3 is TGTGCCAGCAGCCCGAGAACTAGCGGGGGGCAGTTCTTC. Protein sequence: CASSPRTSGGQFF.

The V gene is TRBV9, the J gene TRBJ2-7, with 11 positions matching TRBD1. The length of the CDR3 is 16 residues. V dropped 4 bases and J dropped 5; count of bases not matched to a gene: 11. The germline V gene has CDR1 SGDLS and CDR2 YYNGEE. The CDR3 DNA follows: TGTGCCAGCAGCAAACACGGACAGGGGGCGCTCGACGAGCAGTACTTC. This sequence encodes CASSKHGQGALDEQYF.

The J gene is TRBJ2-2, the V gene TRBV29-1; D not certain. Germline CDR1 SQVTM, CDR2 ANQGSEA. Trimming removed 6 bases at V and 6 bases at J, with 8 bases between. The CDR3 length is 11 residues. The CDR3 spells CSVANPGELFF. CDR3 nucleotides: TGCAGCGTCGCAAACCCCGGGGAGCTGTTTTTT.

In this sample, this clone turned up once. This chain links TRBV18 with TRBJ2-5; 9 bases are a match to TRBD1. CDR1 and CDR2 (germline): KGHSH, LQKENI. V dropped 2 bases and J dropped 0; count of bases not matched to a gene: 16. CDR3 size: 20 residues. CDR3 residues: CASSPLGPQTGGSYQETQYF. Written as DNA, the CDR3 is TGTGCCAGCTCACCATTGGGGCCGCAAACAGGGGGCTCGTACCAAGAGACCCAGTACTTC.

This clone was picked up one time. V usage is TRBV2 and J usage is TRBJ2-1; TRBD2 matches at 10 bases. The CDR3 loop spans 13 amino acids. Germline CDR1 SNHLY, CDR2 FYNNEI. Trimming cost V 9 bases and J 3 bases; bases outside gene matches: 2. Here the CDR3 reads CARRLAGYNEQFF. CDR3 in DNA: TGTGCCAGAAGACTAGCGGGCTACAATGAGCAGTTCTTC.

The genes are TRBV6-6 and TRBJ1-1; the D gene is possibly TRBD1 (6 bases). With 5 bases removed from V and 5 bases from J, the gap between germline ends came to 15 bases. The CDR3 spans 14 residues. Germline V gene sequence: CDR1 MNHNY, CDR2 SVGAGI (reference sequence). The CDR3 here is CASSRGGEETEAFF. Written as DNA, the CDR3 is TGTGCCAGCAGTCGTGGGGGCGAAGAAACTGAAGCTTTCTTT.

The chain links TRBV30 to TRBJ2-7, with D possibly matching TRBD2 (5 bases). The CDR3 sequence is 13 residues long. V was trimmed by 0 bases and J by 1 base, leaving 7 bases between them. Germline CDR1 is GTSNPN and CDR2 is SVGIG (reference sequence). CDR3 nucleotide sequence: TGTGCCTGGAGTGTACGGGAATCCTACGAGCAGTACTTC. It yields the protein CAWSVRESYEQYF.

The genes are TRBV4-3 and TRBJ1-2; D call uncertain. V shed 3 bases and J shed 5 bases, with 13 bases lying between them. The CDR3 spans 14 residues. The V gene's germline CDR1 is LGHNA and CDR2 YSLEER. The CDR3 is CASSHGVPGYGYTF. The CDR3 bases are TGCGCCAGCAGCCACGGGGTACCTGGGTATGGCTACACCTTC.

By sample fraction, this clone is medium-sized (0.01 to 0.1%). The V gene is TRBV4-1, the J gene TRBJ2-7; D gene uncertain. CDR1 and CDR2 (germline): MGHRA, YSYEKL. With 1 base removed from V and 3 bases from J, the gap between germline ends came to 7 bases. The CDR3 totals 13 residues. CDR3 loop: CASSQVPGYEQYF. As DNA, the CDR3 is TGCGCCAGCAGCCAAGTCCCCGGCTACGAGCAGTACTTC.

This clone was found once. The CDR3 region is CASSLAGVTGELFF. CDR3 DNA: TGCGCCAGCAGCTTGGCCGGAGTAACCGGGGAGCTGTTTTTT. The chain links TRBV5-1 to TRBJ2-2; D remains unclear. Germline values: CDR1 SGHRS, CDR2 YFSETQ. Trimming removed 0 bases at V and 5 bases at J, with 8 bases between. This CDR3 contains 14 residues. The whole variable domain, remainder taken from reference TRBV5-1 and TRBJ2-2, is KAGVTQTPRYLIKTRGQQVTLSCSPISGHRSVSWYQQTPGQGLQFLFEYFSETQRNKGNFPGRFSGRQFSNSRSEMNVSTLELGDSALYLCASSLAGVTGELFFGEGSRLTVL.

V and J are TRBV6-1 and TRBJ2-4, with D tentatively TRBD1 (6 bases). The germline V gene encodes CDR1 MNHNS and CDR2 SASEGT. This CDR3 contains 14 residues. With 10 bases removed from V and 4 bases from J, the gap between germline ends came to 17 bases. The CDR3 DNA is TGTGCCATCGTTTCGACAGGACGAAAAAACATTCAGTACTTC. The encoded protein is CAIVSTGRKNIQYF.

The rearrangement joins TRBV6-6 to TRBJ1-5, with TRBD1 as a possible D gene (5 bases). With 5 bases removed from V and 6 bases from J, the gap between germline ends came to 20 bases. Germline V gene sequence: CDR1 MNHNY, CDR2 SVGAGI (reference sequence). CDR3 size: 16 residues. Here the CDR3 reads CASSLVSSRGSQPQHF. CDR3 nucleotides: TGTGCCAGCAGTCTAGTTAGCAGTCGGGGCAGTCAGCCCCAGCATTTT.

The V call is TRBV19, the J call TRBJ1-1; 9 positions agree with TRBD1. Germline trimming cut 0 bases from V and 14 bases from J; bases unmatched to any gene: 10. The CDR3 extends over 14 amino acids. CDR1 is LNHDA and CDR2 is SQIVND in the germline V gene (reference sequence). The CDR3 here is CASSIDRGTGPMFF. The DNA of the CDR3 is TGTGCCAGTAGTATAGATCGTGGGACAGGGCCAATGTTCTTT.

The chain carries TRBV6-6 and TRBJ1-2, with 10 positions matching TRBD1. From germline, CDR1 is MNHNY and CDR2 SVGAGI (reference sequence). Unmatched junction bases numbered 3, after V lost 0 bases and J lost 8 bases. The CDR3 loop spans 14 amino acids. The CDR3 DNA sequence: TGTGCCAGCAGTTACTCAGACAGGGGGCACGGCTACACCTTC. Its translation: CASSYSDRGHGYTF.

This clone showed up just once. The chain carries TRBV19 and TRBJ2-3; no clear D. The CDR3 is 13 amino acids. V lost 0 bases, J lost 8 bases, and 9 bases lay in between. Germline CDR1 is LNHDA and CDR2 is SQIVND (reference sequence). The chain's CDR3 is CASSIDRRGTQYF. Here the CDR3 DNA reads TGTGCCAGTAGTATAGACCGGCGAGGTACGCAGTATTTT. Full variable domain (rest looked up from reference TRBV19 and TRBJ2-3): DGGITQSPKYLFRKEGQNVTLSCEQNLNHDAMYWYRQDPGQGLRLIYYSQIVNDFQKGDIAEGYSVSREKKESFPLTVTSAQKNPTAFYLCASSIDRRGTQYFGPGTRLTVL.

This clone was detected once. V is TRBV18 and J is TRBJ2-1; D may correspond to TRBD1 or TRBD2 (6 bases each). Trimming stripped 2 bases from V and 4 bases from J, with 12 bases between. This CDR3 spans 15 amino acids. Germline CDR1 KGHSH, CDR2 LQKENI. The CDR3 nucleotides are TGTGCCAGCTCACCAGGGGCGGGGACATACAATGAGCAGTTCTTC. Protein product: CASSPGAGTYNEQFF.

The CDR3 here is CASSLPGVGAGELFF. The DNA for the CDR3 is TGTGCCAGCAGTTTACCGGGTGTTGGGGCCGGGGAGCTGTTTTTT. The rearrangement links TRBV27 to TRBJ2-2; no firm D call. V lost 2 bases and J 6 bases, leaving 13 bases between the germline ends. CDR3 length: 15 amino acids. CDR1 MNHEY and CDR2 SMNVEV come from the germline V gene (reference sequence).

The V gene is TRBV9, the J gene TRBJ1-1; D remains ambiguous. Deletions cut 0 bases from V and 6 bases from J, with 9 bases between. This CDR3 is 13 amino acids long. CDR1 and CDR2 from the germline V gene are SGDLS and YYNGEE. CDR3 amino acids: CASSVGPVAEAFF. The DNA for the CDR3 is TGTGCCAGCAGCGTAGGTCCTGTCGCTGAAGCTTTCTTT.